This T cell receptor (beta chain) originates from a study of early stage breast cancer tumors (dated by TCRdb to the late 2010s). About the full investigation: Of the 15 to 20 invasive breast tumors, approximately 11 were found to be estrogen receptor-positive, progesterone receptor-positive and HER2-negative. Of the approximately 12 ER+/PR+/HER2- tumors, eight were classified as invasive ductal carcinomas and four as invasive lobular carcinomas. On average, each sample had around 10-fold read coverage. Across all samples, about 2.9 million templates representing about 1,100,000 unique clonotypes were detected.

Turning to this clone: Its antigen specificity is not known. Base quality data are lacking; no much larger clone is found one base away.

General conclusions and limits of the study: Enriched TCRB sequences shared across patients were found to be mostly commonly generated sequences that were unlikely to play an important role in the tumor microenvironment. Repertoires from blood and normal breast were more alike than repertoires from blood and tumor, and in about 90% of the 16 patients, comparing each tissue with blood separated tumor from normal. Chain pairing and functional markers such as CD4, CD8 and FOXP3 were not captured by bulk genomic DNA sequencing of unsorted cells. Compared with adjacent normal breast tissue, tumors had higher clonality and roughly 2.5-fold greater T cell density. Analysis by tumor subtype was prevented by the small cohort size.

The study profiled bulk TCR beta-chain repertoires in matched peripheral blood, tumor and adjacent normal breast tissue taken from over 15 patients with early-stage breast cancer. Before surgery, whole blood (about 4.5-10 mL) was collected into EDTA tubes and processed within 2 hours. Peripheral blood mononuclear cells were isolated by Ficoll-Paque centrifugation in SepMate-50 tubes. For storage in liquid nitrogen, PBMCs were cryopreserved as aliquots of about 1.9 to 4 million cells in around 90% FBS with 10% DMSO. Genomic DNA was extracted with the Qiagen AllPrep DNA/RNA Mini kit. Each sample was amplified as two independent genomic DNA replicates: approximately 0.5 ug for blood and approximately 1.5 ug for tumor or normal breast. TCRB sequencing of genomic DNA was carried out with the ImmunoSeq Intro kit according to the manufacturer's instructions. For absolute quantification, the 31-cycle multiplex PCR included proprietary primers along with spike-in control sequences. Single-end 150-bp reads were used to sequence an 87-bp fragment covering the CDR3 and the flanking V and J genes. Seven samples, each with two replicates, were multiplexed per lane of an Illumina MiSeq using version 3.0 chemistry. The authors' pipeline ran thus. Raw data were processed by the vendor's proprietary pipeline, with both replicates merged into one result per sample. A clonotype was defined as productive rearrangements that share the same V-gene family, CDR3 amino acid sequence and J-gene segment. Clonality was computed as 1 minus the normalized Shannon entropy (Pielou evenness) of TCRB abundances. To estimate T cell density, the total number of templates was divided by the input cell count, which was inferred from how much DNA went in. Recon, run with its default parameters, was used to estimate overall repertoire diversity and clonality. Clonotypes with over 0.1% abundance in tumor and at least 32-fold higher abundance in tumor than in normal breast were defined as tumor-enriched. The source is immuneACCESS, and TCRdb retained only in-frame sequences with V and J called. Part of the clones is not carried over; for the studies checked, unresolved V genes explain less than half of this, and the remainder is unexplained. D and trimming come from the DNA, and the V and J calls and clone size come from that table. This sample lists 60,000 to 80,000 clones; 65% to 80% were detected once. Approximately 3.7% of the sample goes to the ten largest clones.

Trimming accounts for 1 base at V and 3 bases at J, while the number of junction bases matched to no gene is 9. The CDR3 covers 18 residues, taking in both the cysteine and the phenylalanine. The DNA shown is the 54-base CDR3, in frame from base 1. CDR1 MGHRA and CDR2 YSYEKL were looked up in the germline V gene. The rearranged chain carries TRBV4-1 and TRBJ2-2; the junction holds 9 bases that match TRBD2. The source material was blood. The sequence derives from a person in their sixties or seventies with breast cancer. The DNA sequence is given as TGCGCCAGCAGCCAAGCGAATAGCGGGGGCCCGGACACCGGGGAGCTGTTTTTT. It codes for CASSQANSGGPDTGELFF.